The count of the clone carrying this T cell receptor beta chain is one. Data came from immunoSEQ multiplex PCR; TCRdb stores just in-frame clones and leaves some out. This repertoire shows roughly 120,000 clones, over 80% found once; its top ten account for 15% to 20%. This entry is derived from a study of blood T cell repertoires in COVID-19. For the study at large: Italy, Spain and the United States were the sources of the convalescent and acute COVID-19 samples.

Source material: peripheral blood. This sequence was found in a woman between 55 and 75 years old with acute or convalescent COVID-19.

CDR3 nucleotide sequence: TGTGCCAGCAGCTTAGACGTTTTTGAGGACGAGCAGTACTTC. It encodes CASSLDVFEDEQYF. The chain recombines TRBV7-2 with TRBJ2-7, with D hard to call. Germline CDR1 is SGHTA and CDR2 is FQGNSA. The germline V and J ends were trimmed by 1 base and 5 bases, with 12 bases remaining between them. The CDR3 is made up of 14 amino acids. Together with reference TRBV7-2 and TRBJ2-7, the CDR3 gives the full variable domain: GAGVSQSPSNKVTEKGKDVELRCDPISGHTALYWYRQSLGQGLEFLIYFQGNSAPDKSGLPSDRFSAERTGGSVSTLTIQRTQQEDSAVYLCASSLDVFEDEQYFGPGTRLTVT.